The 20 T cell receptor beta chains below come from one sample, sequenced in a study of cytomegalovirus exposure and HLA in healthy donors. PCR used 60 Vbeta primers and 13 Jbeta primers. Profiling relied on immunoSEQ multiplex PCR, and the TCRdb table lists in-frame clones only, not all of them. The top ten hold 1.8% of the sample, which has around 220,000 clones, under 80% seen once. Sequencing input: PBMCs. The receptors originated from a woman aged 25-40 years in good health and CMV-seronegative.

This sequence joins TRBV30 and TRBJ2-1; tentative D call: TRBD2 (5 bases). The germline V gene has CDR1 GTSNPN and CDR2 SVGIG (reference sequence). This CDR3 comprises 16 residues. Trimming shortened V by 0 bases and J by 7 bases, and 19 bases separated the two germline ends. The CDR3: CAWSVTRVRPVNEQFF. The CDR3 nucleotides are TGTGCCTGGAGTGTAACGCGGGTCAGACCAGTAAATGAGCAGTTCTTC.

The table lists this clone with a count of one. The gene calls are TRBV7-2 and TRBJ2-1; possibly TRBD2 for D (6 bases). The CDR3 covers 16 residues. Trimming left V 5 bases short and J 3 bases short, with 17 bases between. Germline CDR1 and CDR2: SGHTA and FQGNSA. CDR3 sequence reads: CASSTYRDSYYNEQFF. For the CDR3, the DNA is TGTGCCAGCAGCACATACCGGGACTCCTACTACAATGAGCAGTTCTTC.

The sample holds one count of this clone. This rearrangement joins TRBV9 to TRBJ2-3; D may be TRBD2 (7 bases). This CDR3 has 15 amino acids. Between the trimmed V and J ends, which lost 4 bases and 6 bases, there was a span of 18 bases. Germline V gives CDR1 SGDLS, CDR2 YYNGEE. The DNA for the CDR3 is TGTGCCAGCAGCCTCGAAGGGGGGGTAGTGGATACGCAGTATTTT. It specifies CASSLEGGVVDTQYF. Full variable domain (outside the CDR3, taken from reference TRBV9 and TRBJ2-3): DSGVTQTPKHLITATGQRVTLRCSPRSGDLSVYWYQQSLDQGLQFLIQYYNGEERAKGNILERFSAQQFPDLHSELNLSSLELGDSALYFCASSLEGGVVDTQYFGPGTRLTVL.

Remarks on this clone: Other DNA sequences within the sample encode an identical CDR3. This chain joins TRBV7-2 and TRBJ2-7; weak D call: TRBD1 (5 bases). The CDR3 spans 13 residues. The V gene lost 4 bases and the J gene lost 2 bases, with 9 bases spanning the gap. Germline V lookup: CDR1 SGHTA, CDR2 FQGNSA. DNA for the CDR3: TGTGCCAGCAGCTCCCGACAGACCTACGAGCAGTACTTC. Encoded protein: CASSSRQTYEQYF.

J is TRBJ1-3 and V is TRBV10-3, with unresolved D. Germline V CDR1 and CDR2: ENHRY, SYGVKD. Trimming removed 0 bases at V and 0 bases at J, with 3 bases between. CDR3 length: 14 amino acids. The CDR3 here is CAISESRSGNTIYF. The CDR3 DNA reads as TGTGCCATCAGTGAGTCGCGCTCTGGAAACACCATATATTTT.

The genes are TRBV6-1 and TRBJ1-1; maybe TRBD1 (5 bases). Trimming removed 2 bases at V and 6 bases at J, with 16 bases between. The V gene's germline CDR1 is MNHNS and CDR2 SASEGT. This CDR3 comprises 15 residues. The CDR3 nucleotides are TGTGCCAGCAGTGAACCGGGCAGGGCAATTCCTGAAGCTTTCTTT. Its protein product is CASSEPGRAIPEAFF.

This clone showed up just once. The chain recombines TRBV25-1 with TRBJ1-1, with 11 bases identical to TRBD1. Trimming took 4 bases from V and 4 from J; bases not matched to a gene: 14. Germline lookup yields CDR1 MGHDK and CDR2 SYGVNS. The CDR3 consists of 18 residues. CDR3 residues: CASSVRDRGMFAGTEAFF. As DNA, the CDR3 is TGTGCCAGCAGTGTTCGGGACAGGGGGATGTTTGCGGGCACTGAAGCTTTCTTT.

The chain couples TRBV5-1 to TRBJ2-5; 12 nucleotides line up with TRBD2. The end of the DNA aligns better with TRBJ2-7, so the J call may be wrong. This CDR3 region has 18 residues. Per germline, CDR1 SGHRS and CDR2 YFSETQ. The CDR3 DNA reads TGCGCCAGCAGCCTCGGGCTAGCGGGAGGGTCGGGTTACTACGAGCAGTACTTC. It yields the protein CASSLGLAGGSGYYEQYF.

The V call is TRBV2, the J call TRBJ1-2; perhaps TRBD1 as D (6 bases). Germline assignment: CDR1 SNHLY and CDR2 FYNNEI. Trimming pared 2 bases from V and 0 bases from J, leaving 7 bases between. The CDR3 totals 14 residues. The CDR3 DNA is TGTGCCAGCAGTGAAAACAGGGCTAACTATGGCTACACCTTC. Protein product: CASSENRANYGYTF.

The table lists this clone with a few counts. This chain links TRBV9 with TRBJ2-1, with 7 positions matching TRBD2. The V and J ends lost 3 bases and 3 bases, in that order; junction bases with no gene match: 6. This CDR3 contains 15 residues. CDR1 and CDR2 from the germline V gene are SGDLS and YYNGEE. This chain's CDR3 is CASSARDYHYNEQFF. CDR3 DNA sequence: TGTGCCAGCAGCGCCCGGGACTATCACTACAATGAGCAGTTCTTC.

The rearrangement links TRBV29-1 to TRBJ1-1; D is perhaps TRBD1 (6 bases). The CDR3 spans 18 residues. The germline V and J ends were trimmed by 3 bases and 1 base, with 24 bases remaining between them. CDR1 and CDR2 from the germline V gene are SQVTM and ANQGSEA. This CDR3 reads CSVEFLVRGPLTNTEAFF. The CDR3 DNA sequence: TGCAGCGTTGAGTTTTTGGTCAGGGGTCCTCTTACGAACACTGAAGCTTTCTTT.

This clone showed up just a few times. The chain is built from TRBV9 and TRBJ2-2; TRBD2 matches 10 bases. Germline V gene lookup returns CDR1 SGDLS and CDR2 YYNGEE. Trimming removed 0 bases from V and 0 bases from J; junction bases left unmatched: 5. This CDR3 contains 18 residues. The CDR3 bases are TGTGCCAGCAGCGTAGGGACTAGCGGCTATGCGAACACCGGGGAGCTGTTTTTT. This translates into CASSVGTSGYANTGELFF.

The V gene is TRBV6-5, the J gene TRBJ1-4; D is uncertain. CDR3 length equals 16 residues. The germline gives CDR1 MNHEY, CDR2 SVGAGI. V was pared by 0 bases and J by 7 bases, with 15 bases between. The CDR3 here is CASSYSTRFGSEKLFF. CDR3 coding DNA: TGTGCCAGCAGTTACTCGACCAGGTTCGGCTCTGAAAAACTGTTTTTT.

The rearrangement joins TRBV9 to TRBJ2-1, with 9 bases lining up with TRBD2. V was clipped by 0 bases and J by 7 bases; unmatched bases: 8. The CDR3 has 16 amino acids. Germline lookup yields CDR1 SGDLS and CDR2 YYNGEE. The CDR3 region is CASSVAAGGPWNEQFF. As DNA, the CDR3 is TGTGCCAGCAGCGTAGCTGCGGGAGGGCCTTGGAATGAGCAGTTCTTC.

CDR3 in amino acids: CASSLGSSGTDTQYF. CDR3 nucleotides: TGTGCCAGCAGCTTAGGGTCTAGCGGGACAGATACGCAGTATTTT. V and J are TRBV7-9 and TRBJ2-3; TRBD2 matches at 8 bases. Germline V gene data show CDR1 as SEHNR and CDR2 as FQNEAQ (reference sequence). J gave up 3 bases and V 1 base, and 3 bases lay outside the gene matches. The length of the CDR3 is 15 residues.

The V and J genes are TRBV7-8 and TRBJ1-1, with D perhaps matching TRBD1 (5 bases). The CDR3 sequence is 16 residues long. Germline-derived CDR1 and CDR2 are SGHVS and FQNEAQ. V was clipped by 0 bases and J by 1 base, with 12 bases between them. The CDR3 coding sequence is TGTGCCAGCAGCTTAGCGTATGGAACAGGGAACACTGAAGCTTTCTTT. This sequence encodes CASSLAYGTGNTEAFF.

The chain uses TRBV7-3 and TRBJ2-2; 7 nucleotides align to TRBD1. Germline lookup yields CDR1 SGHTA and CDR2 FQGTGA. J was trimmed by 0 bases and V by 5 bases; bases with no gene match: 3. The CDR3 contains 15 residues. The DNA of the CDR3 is TGTGCCAGCAGCCGGGACAGCCCGAACACCGGGGAGCTGTTTTTT. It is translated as CASSRDSPNTGELFF.

The CDR3 sequence: CAISEGGGAGDTQYF. As DNA, the CDR3 is TGTGCCATCAGTGAGGGCGGGGGGGCCGGAGATACGCAGTATTTT. The J gene is TRBJ2-3, the V gene TRBV10-3; 9 nucleotides align to TRBD2. The V segment lost 2 bases and the J segment 5 bases; nucleotides outside the gene matches: 5. The CDR3 totals 15 residues. The germline V gene has CDR1 ENHRY and CDR2 SYGVKD.

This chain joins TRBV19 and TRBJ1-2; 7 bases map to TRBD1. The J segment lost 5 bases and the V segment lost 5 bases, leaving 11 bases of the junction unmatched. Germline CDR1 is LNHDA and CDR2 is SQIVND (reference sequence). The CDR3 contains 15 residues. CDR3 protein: CASSLTSGQLYGYTF. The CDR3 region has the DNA TGTGCCAGTAGTCTGACTTCGGGACAGTTGTATGGCTACACCTTC.

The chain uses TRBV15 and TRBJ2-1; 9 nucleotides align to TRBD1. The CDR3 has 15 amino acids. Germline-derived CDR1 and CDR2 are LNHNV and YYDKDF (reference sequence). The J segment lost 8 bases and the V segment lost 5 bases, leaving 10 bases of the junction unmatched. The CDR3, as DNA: TGTGCCACCAGCCTGGGGACAGGGTTAGGGGATGAGCAGTTCTTC. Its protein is CATSLGTGLGDEQFF.